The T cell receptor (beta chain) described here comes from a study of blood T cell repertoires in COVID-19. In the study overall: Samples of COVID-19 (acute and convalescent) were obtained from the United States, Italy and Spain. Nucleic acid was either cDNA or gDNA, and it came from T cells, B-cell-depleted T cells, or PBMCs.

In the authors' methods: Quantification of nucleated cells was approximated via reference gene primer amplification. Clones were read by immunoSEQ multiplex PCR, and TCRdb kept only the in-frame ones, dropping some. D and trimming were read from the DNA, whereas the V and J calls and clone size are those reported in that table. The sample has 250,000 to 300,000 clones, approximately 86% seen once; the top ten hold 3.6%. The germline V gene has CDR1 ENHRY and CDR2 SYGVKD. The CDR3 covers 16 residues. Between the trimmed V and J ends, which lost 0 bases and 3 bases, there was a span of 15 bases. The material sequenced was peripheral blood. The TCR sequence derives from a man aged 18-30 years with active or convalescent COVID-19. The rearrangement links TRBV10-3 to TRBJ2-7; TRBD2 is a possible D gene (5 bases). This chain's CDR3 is CAISESKLPAGYEQYF. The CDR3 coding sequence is TGTGCCATCAGTGAGTCGAAGCTCCCGGCGGGCTACGAGCAGTACTTC.